This T cell receptor beta chain was observed in a study of blood T cells in healthy people across ages. This clonotype was found a few times. The germline V gene has CDR1 MNHEY and CDR2 SVGEGT. Trimming took 2 bases from V and 2 from J; bases not matched to a gene: 14. The CDR3 covers 19 residues. Caucasian, healthy and from Russia, the donors were aged between about 6 and 90. Every sample gave at least 5.5 micrograms of total RNA when it was extracted. Using a J-beta primer mix together with a sample-barcoded 5' primer, a second PCR was run for about 6 to 11 cycles. TCRdb recomputed calls from the 5' RACE reads with MiXCR, one row per CDR3 protein. The top ten hold 3% to 4.5% of the sample, which has 780,000 or so distinct CDR3 sequences, 20% to 25% seen once. Separately, the same data were catalogued under a study of T cells of mothers and their children.

Sequenced sample: blood. The V and J genes are TRBV6-2 or TRBV6-3 and TRBJ2-5, with 10 bases fitting TRBD2. The receptor was derived from a boy younger than 18 in good health. This chain's CDR3 is CASSYEFLLAGKRQETQYF. CDR3 DNA: TGTGCCAGCAGTTACGAGTTCCTACTAGCGGGGAAGAGACAAGAGACCCAGTACTTC.